The present T cell receptor beta chain was sequenced within a study of early T cells in non-severe SARS-CoV-2 infection. Study-level information: It was bulk RNA from unsorted whole blood that was sequenced, and the chains were unpaired.

Germline lookup yields CDR1 SGHVS and CDR2 FQNEAQ. The CDR3 consists of 15 residues. V was clipped by 4 bases and J by 5 bases; unmatched bases: 8. MiXCR was run by TCRdb on the 5' RACE reads, yielding one entry per CDR3 protein. The sample has roughly 81,000 distinct CDR3 sequences, around 6% seen once. This clonotype was recorded many times. V usage is TRBV7-8 and J usage is TRBJ1-5; TRBD1 matches 7 bases. The sample comprised whole blood. This receptor was taken from an adult who was a healthcare worker with PCR-confirmed SARS-CoV-2 infection or an uninfected control (not recorded which). CDR3 residues: CASSSAAGGDQPQHF. CDR3 in DNA: TGTGCCAGCAGCTCCGCCGCAGGGGGGGATCAGCCCCAGCATTTT. Supplemented by reference TRBV7-8 and TRBJ1-5, the full variable domain reads GAGVSQSPRYKVAKRGQDVALRCDPISGHVSLFWYQQALGQGPEFLTYFQNEAQLDKSGLPSDRFFAERPEGSVSTLKIQRTQQEDSAVYLCASSSAAGGDQPQHFGDGTRLSIL.